This T cell receptor (beta chain) was obtained from a study of cytomegalovirus exposure and HLA in healthy donors. Sequenced by immunoSEQ multiplex PCR; TCRdb stores in-frame clones only, minus some. The repertoire consists of under 200,000 clones, with roughly 89% occurring once and the leading ten covering under 4.5%. This CDR3 comprises 14 residues. From germline, CDR1 is SEHNR and CDR2 FQNEAQ (reference sequence). Trimming took 4 bases from V and 4 from J, leaving 10 bases between them. General study points: It was reported that the classifier diagnosed cytomegalovirus status with high specificity and sensitivity in both the original and validation cohorts.

For this clone: Its specificity is unknown.

The source material was PBMCs. This sequence was found in a man aged 18 to 29 in good health and CMV-seropositive. The rearrangement uses TRBV7-9 and TRBJ2-2; D is unresolved. In nucleotides, the CDR3 is TGTGCCAGCAGCTACAGTATAGGCACCGGGGAGCTGTTTTTT. Translation gives CASSYSIGTGELFF. Variable domain in full (rest from reference TRBV7-9 and TRBJ2-2): DTGVSQNPRHKITKRGQNVTFRCDPISEHNRLYWYRQTLGQGPEFLTYFQNEAQLEKSRLLSDRFSAERPKGSFSTLEIQRTEQGDSAMYLCASSYSIGTGELFFGEGSRLTVL.